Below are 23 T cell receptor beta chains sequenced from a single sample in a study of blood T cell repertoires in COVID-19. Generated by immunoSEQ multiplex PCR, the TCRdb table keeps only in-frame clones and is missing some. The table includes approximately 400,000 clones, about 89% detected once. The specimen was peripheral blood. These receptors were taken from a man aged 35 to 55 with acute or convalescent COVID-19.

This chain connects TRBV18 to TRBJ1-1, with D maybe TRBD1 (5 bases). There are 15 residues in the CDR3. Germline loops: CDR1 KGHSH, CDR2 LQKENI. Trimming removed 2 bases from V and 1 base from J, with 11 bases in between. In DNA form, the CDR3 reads TGTGCCAGCTCACCAAGTGGACACCGGAACACTGAAGCTTTCTTT. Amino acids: CASSPSGHRNTEAFF.

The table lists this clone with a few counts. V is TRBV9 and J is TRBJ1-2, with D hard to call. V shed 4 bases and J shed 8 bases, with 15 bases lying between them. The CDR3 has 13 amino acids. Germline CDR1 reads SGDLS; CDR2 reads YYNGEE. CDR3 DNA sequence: TGTGCCAGCAGCCCTGCCGAGTTCGGGGGCTACACCTTC. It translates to CASSPAEFGGYTF.

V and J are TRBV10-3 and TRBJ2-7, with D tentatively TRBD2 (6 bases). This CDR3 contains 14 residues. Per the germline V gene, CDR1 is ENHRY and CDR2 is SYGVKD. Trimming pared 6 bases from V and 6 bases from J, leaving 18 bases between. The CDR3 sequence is CAIRGDSDAGEQYF. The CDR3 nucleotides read TGTGCCATCAGAGGGGACTCCGATGCCGGCGAGCAGTACTTC.

The CDR3 is CATLGVFF. The CDR3 DNA reads TGTGCCACCCTAGGGGTGTTTTTT. This chain links TRBV28 with TRBJ2-2; D perhaps matches TRBD1 (5 bases). Germline CDR1 MDHEN, CDR2 SYDVKM. This CDR3 is built from 8 residues. Trimming took off 10 bases at V and 15 bases at J, with 9 bases between the two ends. The variable domain in full, completed from reference TRBV28 and TRBJ2-2, reads DVKVTQSSRYLVKRTGEKVFLECVQDMDHENMFWYRQDPGLGLRLIYFSYDVKMKEKGDIPEGYSVSREKKERFSLILESASTNQTSMYLCATLGVFFGEGSRLTVL.

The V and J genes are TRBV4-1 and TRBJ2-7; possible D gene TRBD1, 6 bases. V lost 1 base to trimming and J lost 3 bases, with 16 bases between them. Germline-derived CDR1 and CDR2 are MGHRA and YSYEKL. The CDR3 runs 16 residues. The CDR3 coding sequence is TGCGCCAGCAGCCAAGGAGGGGCAGGGGTTGGCTACGAGCAGTACTTC. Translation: CASSQGGAGVGYEQYF.

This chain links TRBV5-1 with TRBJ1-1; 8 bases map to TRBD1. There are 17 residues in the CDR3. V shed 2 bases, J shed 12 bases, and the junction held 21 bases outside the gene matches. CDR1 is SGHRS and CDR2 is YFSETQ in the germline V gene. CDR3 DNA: TGCGCCAGCAGCTTCGGACATTTGAGACAGGGGATTTTTCGTACTTTCTTT. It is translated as CASSFGHLRQGIFRTFF.

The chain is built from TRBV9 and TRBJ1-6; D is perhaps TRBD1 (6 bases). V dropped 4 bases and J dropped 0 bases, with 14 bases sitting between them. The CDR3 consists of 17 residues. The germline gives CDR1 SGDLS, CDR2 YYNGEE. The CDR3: CASSQSRGYSYNSPLHF. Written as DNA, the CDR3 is TGTGCCAGCAGCCAAAGCAGGGGATACTCCTATAATTCACCCCTCCACTTT. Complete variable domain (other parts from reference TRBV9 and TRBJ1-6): DSGVTQTPKHLITATGQRVTLRCSPRSGDLSVYWYQQSLDQGLQFLIQYYNGEERAKGNILERFSAQQFPDLHSELNLSSLELGDSALYFCASSQSRGYSYNSPLHFGNGTRLTVT.

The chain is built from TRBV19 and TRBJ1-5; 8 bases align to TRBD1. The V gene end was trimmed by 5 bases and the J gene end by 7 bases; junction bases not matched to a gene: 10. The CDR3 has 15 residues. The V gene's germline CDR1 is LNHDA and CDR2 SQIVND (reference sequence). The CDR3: CASSPGQDYGQPQHF. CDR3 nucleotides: TGTGCCAGTAGTCCGGGACAGGACTATGGGCAGCCCCAGCATTTT.

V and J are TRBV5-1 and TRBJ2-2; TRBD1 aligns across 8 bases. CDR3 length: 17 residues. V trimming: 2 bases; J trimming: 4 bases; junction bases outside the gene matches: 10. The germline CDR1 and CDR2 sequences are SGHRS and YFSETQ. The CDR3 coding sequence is TGCGCCAGCAGCTTCATATCCCAGGGGGCAACCACCGGGGAGCTGTTTTTT. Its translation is CASSFISQGATTGELFF.

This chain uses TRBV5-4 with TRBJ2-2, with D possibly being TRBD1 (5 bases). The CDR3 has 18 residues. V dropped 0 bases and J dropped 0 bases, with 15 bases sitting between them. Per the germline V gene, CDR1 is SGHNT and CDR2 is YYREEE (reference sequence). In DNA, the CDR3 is TGTGCCAGCAGCTTGGGGGTTAGGGGAATCTCGAACACCGGGGAGCTGTTTTTT. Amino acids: CASSLGVRGISNTGELFF.

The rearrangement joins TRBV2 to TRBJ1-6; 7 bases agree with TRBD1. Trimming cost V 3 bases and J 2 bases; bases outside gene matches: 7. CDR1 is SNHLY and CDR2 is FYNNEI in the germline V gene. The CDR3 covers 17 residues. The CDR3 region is CASSEGQGVAYNSPLHF. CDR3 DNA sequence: TGTGCCAGCAGTGAGGGGCAGGGGGTGGCCTATAATTCACCCCTCCACTTT.

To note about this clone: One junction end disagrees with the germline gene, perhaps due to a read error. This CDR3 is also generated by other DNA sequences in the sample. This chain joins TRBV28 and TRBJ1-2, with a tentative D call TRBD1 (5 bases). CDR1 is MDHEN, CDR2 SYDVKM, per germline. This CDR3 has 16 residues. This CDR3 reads CASSLSSGTLNYGYTF. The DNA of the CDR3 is TGTGCCAGCAGTTTATCTTCGGGGACTCTAAACTATGGCTACACCTTT.

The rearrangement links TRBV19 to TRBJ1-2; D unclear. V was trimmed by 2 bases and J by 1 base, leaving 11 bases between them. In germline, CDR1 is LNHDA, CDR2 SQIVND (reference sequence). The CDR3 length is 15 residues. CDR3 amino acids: CASSIQVKVNYGYTF. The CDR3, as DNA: TGTGCCAGTAGTATACAGGTTAAAGTTAACTATGGCTACACCTTC.

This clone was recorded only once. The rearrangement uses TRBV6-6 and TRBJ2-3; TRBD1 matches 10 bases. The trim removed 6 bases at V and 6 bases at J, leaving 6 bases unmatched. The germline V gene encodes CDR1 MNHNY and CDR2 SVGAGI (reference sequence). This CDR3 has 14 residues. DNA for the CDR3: TGTGCCAGCAGCCGGGACAGGGGAGTGGATACGCAGTATTTT. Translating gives CASSRDRGVDTQYF.

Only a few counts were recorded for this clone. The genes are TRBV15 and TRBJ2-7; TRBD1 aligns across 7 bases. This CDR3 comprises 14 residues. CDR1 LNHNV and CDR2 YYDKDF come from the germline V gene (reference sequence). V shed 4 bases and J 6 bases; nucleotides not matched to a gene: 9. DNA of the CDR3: TGTGCCACCAGCACGAGACAGGGTTTTAGCGAGCAGTACTTC. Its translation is CATSTRQGFSEQYF.

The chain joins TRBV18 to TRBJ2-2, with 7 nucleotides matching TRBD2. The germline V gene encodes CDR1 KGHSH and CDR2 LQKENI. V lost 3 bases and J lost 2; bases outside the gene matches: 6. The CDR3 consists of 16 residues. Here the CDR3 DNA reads TGTGCCAGCTCACCGCGGAGCGGGGAAAACACCGGGGAGCTGTTTTTT. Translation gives CASSPRSGENTGELFF. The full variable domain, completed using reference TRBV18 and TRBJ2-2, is NAGVMQNPRHLVRRRGQEARLRCSPMKGHSHVYWYRQLPEEGLKFMVYLQKENIIDESGMPKERFSAEFPKEGPSILRIQQVVRGDSAAYFCASSPRSGENTGELFFGEGSRLTVL.

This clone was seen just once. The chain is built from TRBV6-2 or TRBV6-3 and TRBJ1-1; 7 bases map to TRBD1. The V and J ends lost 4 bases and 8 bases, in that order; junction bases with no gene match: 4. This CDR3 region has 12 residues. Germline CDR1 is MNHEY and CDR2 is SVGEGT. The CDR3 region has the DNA TGTGCCAGCAGTTCTACCAGGGGGGAAGCTTTCTTT. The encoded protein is CASSSTRGEAFF.

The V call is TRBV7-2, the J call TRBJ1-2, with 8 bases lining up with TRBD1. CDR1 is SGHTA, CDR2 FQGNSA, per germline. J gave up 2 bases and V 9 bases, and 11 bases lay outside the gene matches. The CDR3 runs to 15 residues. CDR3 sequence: CARTERTGGNYGYTF. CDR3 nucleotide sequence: TGTGCCAGGACCGAACGTACAGGGGGAAACTATGGCTACACCTTC.

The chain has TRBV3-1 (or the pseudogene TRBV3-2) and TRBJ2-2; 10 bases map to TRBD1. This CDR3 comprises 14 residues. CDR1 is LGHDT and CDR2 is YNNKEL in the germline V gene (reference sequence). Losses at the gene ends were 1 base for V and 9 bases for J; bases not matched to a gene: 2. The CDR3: CASSQGTGGRELFF. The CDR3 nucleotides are TGTGCCAGCAGCCAAGGGACAGGGGGTAGGGAGCTGTTTTTT.

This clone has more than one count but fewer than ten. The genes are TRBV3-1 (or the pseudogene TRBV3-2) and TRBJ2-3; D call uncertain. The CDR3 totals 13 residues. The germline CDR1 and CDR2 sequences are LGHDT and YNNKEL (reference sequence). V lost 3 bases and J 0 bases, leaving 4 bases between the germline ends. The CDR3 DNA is TGTGCCAGCAGCCACCCAAGCACAGATACGCAGTATTTT. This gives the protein CASSHPSTDTQYF.

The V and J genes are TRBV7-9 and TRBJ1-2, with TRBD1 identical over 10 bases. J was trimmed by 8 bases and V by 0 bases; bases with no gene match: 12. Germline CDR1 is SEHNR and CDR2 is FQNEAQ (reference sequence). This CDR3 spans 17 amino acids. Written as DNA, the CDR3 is TGTGCCAGCAGCTTAGCGGGGACAGGGGCCTTCTCGGGCGGCTACACCTTC. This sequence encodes CASSLAGTGAFSGGYTF. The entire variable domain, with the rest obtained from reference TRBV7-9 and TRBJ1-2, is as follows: DTGVSQNPRHKITKRGQNVTFRCDPISEHNRLYWYRQTLGQGPEFLTYFQNEAQLEKSRLLSDRFSAERPKGSFSTLEIQRTEQGDSAMYLCASSLAGTGAFSGGYTFGSGTRLTVV.

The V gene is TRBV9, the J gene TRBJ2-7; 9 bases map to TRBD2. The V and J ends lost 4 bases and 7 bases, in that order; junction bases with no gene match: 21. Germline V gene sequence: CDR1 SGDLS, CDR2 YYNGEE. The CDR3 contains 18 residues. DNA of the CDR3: TGTGCCAGCAGCCCAAAGAGCGGGGGGTACCCGGGGATCGGGGAGCAGTACTTC. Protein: CASSPKSGGYPGIGEQYF.

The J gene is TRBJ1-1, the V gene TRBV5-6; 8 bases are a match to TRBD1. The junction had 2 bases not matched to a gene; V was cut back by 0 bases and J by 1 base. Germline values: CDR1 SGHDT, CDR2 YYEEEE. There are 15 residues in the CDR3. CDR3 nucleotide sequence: TGTGCCAGCAGCTTGGGGACAGGGTCGAACACTGAAGCTTTCTTT. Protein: CASSLGTGSNTEAFF.